This T cell receptor beta chain appears in the sequencing data of a study of cytomegalovirus exposure and HLA in healthy donors. Findings and caveats of the study: Whilst most TCR sequences proved rare, a subset of public TCRs occurred across many donors. Subsequent analysis showed first-cohort TCR clusters tending to co-occur in around 130 validation repertoires. Overall, around 160 TCR beta chains were annotated as cytomegalovirus-associated.

V was pared by 2 bases and J by 2 bases, with 3 bases of the junction left unmatched. Germline V CDR1 and CDR2: WNHNN, SYGVQD (reference sequence). This CDR3 contains 15 residues. The repertoire was sequenced with immunoSEQ multiplex PCR; TCRdb's copy has only in-frame clones and lacks some. This table has roughly 73,000 clones, 90% to 95% appearing once. In the case of this clone: The antigen is undetermined.

This clonotype was obtained from a man between 18 and 29 years old in good health and CMV-seronegative. Sample: PBMCs. The chain recombines TRBV10-1 with TRBJ2-3; 8 bases are shared with TRBD2. The CDR3 loop is CASSEERGNTDTQYF. The CDR3 DNA reads as TGCGCCAGCAGTGAGGAGCGGGGGAACACAGATACGCAGTATTTT.